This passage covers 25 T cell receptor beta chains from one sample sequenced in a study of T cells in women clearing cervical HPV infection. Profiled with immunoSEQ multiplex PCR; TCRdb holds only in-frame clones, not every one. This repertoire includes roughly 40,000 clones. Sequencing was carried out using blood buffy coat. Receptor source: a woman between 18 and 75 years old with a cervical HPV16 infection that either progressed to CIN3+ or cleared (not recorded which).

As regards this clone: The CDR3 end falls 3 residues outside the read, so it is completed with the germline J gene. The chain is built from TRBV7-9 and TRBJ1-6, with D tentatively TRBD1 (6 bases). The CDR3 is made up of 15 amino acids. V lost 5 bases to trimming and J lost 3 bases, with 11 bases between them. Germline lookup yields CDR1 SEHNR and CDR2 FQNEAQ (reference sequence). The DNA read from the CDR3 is TGTGCCAGCAGCCAACCAGGGGACTATAATTCACCC. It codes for CASSQPGDYNSP. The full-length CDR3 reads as CASSQPGDYNSPLHF.

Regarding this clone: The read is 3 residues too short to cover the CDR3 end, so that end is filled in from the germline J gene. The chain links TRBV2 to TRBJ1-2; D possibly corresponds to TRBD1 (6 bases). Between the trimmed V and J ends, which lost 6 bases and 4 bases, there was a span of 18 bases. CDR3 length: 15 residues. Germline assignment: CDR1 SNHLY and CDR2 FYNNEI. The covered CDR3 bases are TGTGCCAGCAGCCTACAGGGCCCCTCCACCTATGGC. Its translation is CASSLQGPSTYG. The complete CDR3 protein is CASSLQGPSTYGYTF.

The CDR3 here is CAISESPREKPQHF. CDR3 bases read: TGTGCCATCAGTGAGTCTCCCAGGGAGAAGCCC. V gene TRBV10-3 combines with J gene TRBJ1-5; tentatively, D is TRBD1 (5 bases). The read is 3 residues too short to cover the CDR3 end, so that end is filled in from the germline J gene. The V end was cut by 0 bases, the J end by 8 bases, with 11 bases between. The CDR3 is made up of 14 amino acids. Germline CDR1 is ENHRY and CDR2 is SYGVKD.

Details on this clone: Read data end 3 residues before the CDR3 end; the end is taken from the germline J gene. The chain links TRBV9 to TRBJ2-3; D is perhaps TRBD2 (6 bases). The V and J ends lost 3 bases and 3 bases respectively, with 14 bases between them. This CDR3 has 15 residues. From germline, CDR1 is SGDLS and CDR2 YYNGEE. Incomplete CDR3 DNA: TGTGCCAGCAGCGGGTCTAGCGCCGGAACAGATACG. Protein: CASSGSSAGTDT. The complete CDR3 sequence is CASSGSSAGTDTQYF.

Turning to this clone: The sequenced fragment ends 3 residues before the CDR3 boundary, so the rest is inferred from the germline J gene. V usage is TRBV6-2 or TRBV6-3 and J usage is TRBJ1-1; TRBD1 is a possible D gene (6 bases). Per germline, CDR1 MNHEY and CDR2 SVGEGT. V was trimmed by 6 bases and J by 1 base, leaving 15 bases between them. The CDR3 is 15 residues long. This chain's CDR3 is CASRPQGLQNTEAFF. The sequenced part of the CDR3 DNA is TGTGCCAGCAGACCCCAGGGGCTTCAGAACACTGAA.

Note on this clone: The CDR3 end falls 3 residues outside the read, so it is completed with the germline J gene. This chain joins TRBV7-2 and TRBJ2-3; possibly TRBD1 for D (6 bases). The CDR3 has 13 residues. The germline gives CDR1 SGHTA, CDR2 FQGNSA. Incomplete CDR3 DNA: TGTGCCAGCAGCCCCCAGGGGCCGGGTGCG. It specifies CASSPQGPGA. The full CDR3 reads CASSPQGPGAQYF. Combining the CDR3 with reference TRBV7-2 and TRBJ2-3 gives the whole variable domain GAGVSQSPSNKVTEKGKDVELRCDPISGHTALYWYRQSLGQGLEFLIYFQGNSAPDKSGLPSDRFSAERTGGSVSTLTIQRTQQEDSAVYLCASSPQGPGAQYFGPGTRLTVL.

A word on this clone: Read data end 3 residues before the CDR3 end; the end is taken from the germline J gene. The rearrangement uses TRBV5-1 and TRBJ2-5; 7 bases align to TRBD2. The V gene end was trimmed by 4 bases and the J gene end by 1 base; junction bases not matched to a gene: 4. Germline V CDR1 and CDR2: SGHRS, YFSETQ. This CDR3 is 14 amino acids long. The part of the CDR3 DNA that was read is TGCGCCAGCAGCAGCGGGACGTCCCAAGAGACC. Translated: CASSSGTSQET. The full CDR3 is CASSSGTSQETQYF.

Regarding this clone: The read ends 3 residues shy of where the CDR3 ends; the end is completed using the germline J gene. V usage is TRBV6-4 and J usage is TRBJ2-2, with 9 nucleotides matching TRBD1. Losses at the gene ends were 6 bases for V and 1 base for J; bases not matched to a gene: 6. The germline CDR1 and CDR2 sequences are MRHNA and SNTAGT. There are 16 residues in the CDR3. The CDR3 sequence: CASSRTTGGNTGELFF. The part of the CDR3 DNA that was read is TGTGCCAGCAGCCGAACGACAGGGGGGAACACCGGGGAG.

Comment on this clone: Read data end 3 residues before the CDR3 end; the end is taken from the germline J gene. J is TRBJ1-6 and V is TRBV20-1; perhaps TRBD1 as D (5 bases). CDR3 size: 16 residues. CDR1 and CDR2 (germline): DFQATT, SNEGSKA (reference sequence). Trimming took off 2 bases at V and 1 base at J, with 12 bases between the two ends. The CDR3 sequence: CSARPPGLSYNSPLHF. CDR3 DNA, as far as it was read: TGCAGTGCTAGACCGCCGGGACTATCCTATAATTCACCC.

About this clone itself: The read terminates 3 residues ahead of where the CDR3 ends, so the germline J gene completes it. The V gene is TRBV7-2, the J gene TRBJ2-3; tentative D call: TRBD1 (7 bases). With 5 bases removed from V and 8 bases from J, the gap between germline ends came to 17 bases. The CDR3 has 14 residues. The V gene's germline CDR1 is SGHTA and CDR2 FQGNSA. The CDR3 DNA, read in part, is TGTGCCAGCAGCGTAGGGCCCCAGGGGGGTACG. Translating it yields CASSVGPQGGT. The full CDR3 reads CASSVGPQGGTQYF.

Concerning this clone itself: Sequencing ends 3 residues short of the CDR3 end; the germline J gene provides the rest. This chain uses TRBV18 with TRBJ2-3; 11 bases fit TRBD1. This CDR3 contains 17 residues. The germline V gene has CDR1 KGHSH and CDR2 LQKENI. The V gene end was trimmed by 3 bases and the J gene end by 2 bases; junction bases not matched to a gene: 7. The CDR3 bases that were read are TGTGCCAGCTCACCTGGGACAGGGGGGACCTACACAGATACG. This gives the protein CASSPGTGGTYTDT. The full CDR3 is CASSPGTGGTYTDTQYF.

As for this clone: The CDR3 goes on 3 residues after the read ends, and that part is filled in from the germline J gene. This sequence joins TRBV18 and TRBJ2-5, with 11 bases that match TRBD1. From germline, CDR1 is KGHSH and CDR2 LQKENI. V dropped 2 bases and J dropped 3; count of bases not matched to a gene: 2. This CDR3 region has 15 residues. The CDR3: CASSPGTGGEETQYF. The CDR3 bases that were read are TGTGCCAGCTCACCAGGGACAGGGGGAGAAGAGACC.

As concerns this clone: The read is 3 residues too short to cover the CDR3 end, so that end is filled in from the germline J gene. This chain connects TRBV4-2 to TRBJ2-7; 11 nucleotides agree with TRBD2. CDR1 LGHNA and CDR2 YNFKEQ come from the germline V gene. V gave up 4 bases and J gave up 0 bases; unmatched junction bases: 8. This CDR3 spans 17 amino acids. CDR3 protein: CASSPGTSGEFSYEQYF. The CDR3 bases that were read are TGTGCCAGCAGCCCCGGGACTAGCGGCGAATTCTCCTACGAG.

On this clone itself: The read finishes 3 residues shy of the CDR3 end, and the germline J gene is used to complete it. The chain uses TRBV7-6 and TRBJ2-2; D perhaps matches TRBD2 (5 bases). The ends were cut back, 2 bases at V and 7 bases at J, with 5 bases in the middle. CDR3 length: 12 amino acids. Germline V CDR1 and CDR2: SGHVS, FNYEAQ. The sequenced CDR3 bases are TGTGCCAGCAGCTTACGGGGCGGGGAG. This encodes CASSLRGGE. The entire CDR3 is CASSLRGGELFF.

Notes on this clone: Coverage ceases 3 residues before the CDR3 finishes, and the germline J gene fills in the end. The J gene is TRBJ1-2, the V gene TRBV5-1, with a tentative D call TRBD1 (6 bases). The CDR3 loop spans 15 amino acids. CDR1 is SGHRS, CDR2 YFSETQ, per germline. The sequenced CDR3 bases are TGCGCCAGCAGCTTAGGGGGTCTTAAACTATTCAGC. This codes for CASSLGGLKLFS. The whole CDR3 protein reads CASSLGGLKLFSYTF. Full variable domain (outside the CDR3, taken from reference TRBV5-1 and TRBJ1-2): KAGVTQTPRYLIKTRGQQVTLSCSPISGHRSVSWYQQTPGQGLQFLFEYFSETQRNKGNFPGRFSGRQFSNSRSEMNVSTLELGDSALYLCASSLGGLKLFSYTFGSGTRLTVV.

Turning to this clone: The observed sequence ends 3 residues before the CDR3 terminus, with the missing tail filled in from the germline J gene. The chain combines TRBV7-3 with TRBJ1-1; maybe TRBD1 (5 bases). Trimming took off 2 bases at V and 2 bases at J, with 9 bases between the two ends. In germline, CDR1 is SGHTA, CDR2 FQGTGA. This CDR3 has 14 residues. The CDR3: CASSLQGGNTEAFF. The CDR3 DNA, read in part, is TGTGCCAGCAGCTTACAGGGCGGAAACACTGAA.

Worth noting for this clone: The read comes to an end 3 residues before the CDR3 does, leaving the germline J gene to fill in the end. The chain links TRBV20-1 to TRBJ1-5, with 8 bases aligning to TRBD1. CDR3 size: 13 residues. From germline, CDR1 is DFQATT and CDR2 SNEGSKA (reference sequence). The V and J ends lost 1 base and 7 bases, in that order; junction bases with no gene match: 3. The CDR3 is CSARGTGLQPQHF. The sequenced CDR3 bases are TGCAGTGCTAGAGGGACAGGGCTGCAGCCC.

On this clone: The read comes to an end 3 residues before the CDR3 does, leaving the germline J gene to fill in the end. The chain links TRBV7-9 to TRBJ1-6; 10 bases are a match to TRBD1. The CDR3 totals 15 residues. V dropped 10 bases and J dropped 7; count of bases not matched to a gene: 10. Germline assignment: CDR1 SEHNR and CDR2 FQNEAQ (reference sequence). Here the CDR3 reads CATKPWTGGNSPLHF. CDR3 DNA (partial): TGTGCCACTAAACCCTGGACAGGGGGAAATTCACCC.

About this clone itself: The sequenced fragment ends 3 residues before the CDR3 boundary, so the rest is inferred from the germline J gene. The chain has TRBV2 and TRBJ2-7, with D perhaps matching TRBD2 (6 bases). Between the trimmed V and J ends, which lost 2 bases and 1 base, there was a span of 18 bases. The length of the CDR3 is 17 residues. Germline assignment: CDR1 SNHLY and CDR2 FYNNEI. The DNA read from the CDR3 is TGTGCCAGCAGTGAATTTAGTAGCCCCGGGACTTCCTACGAG. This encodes CASSEFSSPGTSYE. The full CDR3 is CASSEFSSPGTSYEQYF.

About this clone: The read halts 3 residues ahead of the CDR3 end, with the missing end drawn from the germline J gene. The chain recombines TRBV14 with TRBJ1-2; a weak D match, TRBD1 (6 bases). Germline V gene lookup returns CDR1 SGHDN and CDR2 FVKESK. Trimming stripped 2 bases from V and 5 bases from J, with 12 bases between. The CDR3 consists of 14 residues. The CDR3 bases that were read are TGTGCCAGCAGCCAAAACGCAGGGGTGTATGGC. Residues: CASSQNAGVYG. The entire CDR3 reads CASSQNAGVYGYTF.

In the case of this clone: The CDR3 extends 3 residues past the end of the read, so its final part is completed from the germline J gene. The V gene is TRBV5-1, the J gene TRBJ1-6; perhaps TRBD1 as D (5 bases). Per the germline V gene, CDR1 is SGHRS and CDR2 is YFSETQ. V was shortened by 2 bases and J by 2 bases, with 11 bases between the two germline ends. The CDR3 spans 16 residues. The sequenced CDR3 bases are TGCGCCAGCAGCTTCGTCCAGGGTACCTATAATTCACCC. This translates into CASSFVQGTYNSP. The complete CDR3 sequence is CASSFVQGTYNSPLHF. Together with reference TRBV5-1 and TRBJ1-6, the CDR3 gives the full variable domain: KAGVTQTPRYLIKTRGQQVTLSCSPISGHRSVSWYQQTPGQGLQFLFEYFSETQRNKGNFPGRFSGRQFSNSRSEMNVSTLELGDSALYLCASSFVQGTYNSPLHFGNGTRLTVT.

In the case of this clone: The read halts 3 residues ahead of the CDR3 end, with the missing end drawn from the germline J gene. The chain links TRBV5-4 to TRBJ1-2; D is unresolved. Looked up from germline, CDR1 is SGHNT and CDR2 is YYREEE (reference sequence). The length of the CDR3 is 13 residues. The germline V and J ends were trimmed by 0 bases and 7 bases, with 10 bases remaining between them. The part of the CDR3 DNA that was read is TGTGCCAGCAGCTTGGGAAGGGTCCCTGGC. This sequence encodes CASSLGRVPG. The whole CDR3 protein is CASSLGRVPGYTF.

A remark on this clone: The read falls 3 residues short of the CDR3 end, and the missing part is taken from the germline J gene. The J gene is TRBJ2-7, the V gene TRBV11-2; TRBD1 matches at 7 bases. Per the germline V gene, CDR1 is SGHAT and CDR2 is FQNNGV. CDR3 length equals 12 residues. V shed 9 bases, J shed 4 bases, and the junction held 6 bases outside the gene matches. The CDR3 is CASTGADYEQYF. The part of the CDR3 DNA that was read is TGTGCCAGTACAGGGGCCGATTACGAG.

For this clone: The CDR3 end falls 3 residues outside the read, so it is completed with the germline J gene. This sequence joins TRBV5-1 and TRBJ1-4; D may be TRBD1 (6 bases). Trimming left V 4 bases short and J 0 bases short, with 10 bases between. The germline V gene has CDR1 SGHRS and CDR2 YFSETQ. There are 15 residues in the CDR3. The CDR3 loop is CASSIQGATNEKLFF. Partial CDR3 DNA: TGCGCCAGCAGCATACAGGGCGCAACTAATGAAAAA.

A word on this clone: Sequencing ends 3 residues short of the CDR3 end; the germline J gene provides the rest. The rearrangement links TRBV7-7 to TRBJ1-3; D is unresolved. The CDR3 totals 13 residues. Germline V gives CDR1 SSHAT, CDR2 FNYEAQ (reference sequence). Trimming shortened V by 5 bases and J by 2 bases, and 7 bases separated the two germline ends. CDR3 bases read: TGTGCCAGCAGCGCTACGGCTGGAAACACC. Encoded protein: CASSATAGNT. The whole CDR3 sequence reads CASSATAGNTIYF. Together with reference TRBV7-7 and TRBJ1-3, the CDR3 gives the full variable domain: GAGVSQSPRYKVTKRGQDVTLRCDPISSHATLYWYQQALGQGPEFLTYFNYEAQPDKSGLPSDRFSAERPEGSISTLTIQRTEQRDSAMYRCASSATAGNTIYFGEGSWLTVV.